A single sample gave rise to the 12 T cell receptor beta chains below, sequenced in a study of T cell responses to AZD1222 COVID-19 vaccine. Sequenced by immunoSEQ multiplex PCR; TCRdb stores in-frame clones only, minus some. The data contain some 130,000 clones, more than 75% of them singletons. The sequencing here drew on peripheral blood, taken on day 0 of AZD1222 vaccination. Every receptor here comes from an adult in good health.

The chain carries TRBV5-1 and TRBJ1-6, with D possibly TRBD1 on 6 matching bases. The V and J ends lost 3 bases and 5 bases respectively, with 18 bases between them. Per the germline V gene, CDR1 is SGHRS and CDR2 is YFSETQ. The CDR3 has 17 amino acids. The CDR3 DNA reads as TGCGCCAGCAGCTCGGGGATTTTGGACAGAGATAATTCACCCCTCCACTTT. It yields the protein CASSSGILDRDNSPLHF.

The chain has TRBV19 and TRBJ1-2, with TRBD1 matching over 7 bases. J was trimmed by 7 bases and V by 5 bases; bases with no gene match: 7. CDR3 size: 13 residues. CDR1 is LNHDA and CDR2 is SQIVND in the germline V gene (reference sequence). The CDR3 reads CASSPGTVRGYTF. The CDR3 DNA follows: TGTGCCAGTAGTCCCGGGACAGTACGTGGCTACACCTTC.

The chain employs TRBV7-3 and TRBJ1-2; a weak D match, TRBD1 (6 bases). CDR1 and CDR2 (germline): SGHTA, FQGTGA. V was clipped by 4 bases and J by 8 bases, with 26 bases between them. This CDR3 has 17 residues. The DNA of the CDR3 is TGTGCCAGCAGCTACTCCCCGGACAGACTTGGTCCCAAGGGCTACACCTTC. Translating gives CASSYSPDRLGPKGYTF. Variable domain in full (rest from reference TRBV7-3 and TRBJ1-2): GAGVSQTPSNKVTEKGKYVELRCDPISGHTALYWYRQSLGQGPEFLIYFQGTGAADDSGLPNDRFFAVRPEGSVSTLKIQRTERGDSAVYLCASSYSPDRLGPKGYTFGSGTRLTVV.

This clone was seen only once. This chain links TRBV25-1 with TRBJ1-2; 7 bases are shared with TRBD1. This CDR3 comprises 16 residues. V was pared by 2 bases and J by 8 bases, with 14 bases of the junction left unmatched. Germline CDR1 and CDR2: MGHDK and SYGVNS. CDR3 protein: CASSETGLGEQGGYTF. The CDR3 nucleotides are TGTGCCAGCAGTGAAACAGGCCTGGGTGAACAGGGGGGCTACACCTTC.

This chain links TRBV2 with TRBJ1-2; weak D call: TRBD1 (6 bases). The CDR3 is 15 residues long. Trimming removed 5 bases at V and 0 bases at J, with 13 bases between. Germline V lookup: CDR1 SNHLY, CDR2 FYNNEI. The CDR3, as DNA: TGTGCCAGCAGTCGGACAGACCAGCCTAACTATGGCTACACCTTC. It translates to CASSRTDQPNYGYTF.

This chain joins TRBV6-1 and TRBJ2-7; D uncertain. The V end lost 3 bases, the J end lost 6 bases, and 6 bases lay between the germline ends. Germline V gene sequence: CDR1 MNHNS, CDR2 SASEGT. This CDR3 contains 11 residues. The CDR3 protein is CASSDGPEQYF. For the CDR3, the DNA is TGTGCCAGCAGTGACGGGCCCGAGCAGTACTTC.

The CDR3: CASRLQGAVNEQFF. CDR3 bases: TGTGCCAGCAGACTCCAGGGGGCGGTCAATGAGCAGTTCTTC. J is TRBJ2-1 and V is TRBV3-1 (or the pseudogene TRBV3-2); 8 nucleotides line up with TRBD1. Unmatched junction bases numbered 7, after V lost 6 bases and J lost 6 bases. In germline, CDR1 is LGHDT, CDR2 YNNKEL (reference sequence). This CDR3 comprises 14 residues.

This sequence joins TRBV10-3 and TRBJ1-1; perhaps TRBD1 as D (6 bases). This CDR3 comprises 14 residues. CDR1 is ENHRY, CDR2 SYGVKD, per germline. V shed 5 bases and J shed 5 bases, with 15 bases lying between them. CDR3 sequence (DNA): TGTGCCATCAGTCAAACAGGGACAAGGACTGAAGCTTTCTTT. Translated: CAISQTGTRTEAFF.

The chain couples TRBV11-3 to TRBJ2-7, with 11 bases fitting TRBD1. The CDR3 extends over 16 amino acids. Trimming cost V 1 base and J 3 bases; bases outside gene matches: 5. Germline V lookup: CDR1 SGHNT, CDR2 YENEEA. In nucleotides, the CDR3 is TGTGCCAGCAGCTTAGGTGCGGGACAGGGGGGCTACGAGCAGTACTTC. Translating it yields CASSLGAGQGGYEQYF.

The V and J genes are TRBV2 and TRBJ1-3, with TRBD1 as a possible D gene (6 bases). The CDR3 spans 14 residues. CDR1 SNHLY and CDR2 FYNNEI come from the germline V gene. V lost 6 bases, J lost 4 bases, and 13 bases lay in between. The CDR3 is CASRSLGAGNTIYF. In nucleotides, the CDR3 is TGTGCCAGCAGATCGTTGGGGGCAGGAAACACCATATATTTT.

The chain joins TRBV4-2 to TRBJ2-3; 9 bases fit TRBD2. Trimming cost V 5 bases and J 1 base; bases outside gene matches: 7. Germline CDR1 reads LGHNA; CDR2 reads YNFKEQ. The CDR3 covers 16 residues. The CDR3 nucleotides are TGTGCCAGCAGCTCCCGGGCTAGCGGGGGCACAGATACGCAGTATTTT. It translates to CASSSRASGGTDTQYF.

This rearrangement joins TRBV19 to TRBJ2-7; 8 positions match TRBD1. V shed 3 bases, J shed 3 bases, and the junction held 7 bases outside the gene matches. The CDR3 covers 15 residues. In germline, CDR1 is LNHDA, CDR2 SQIVND (reference sequence). CDR3 residues: CASSIYGQGNYEQYF. CDR3 coding DNA: TGTGCCAGTAGTATCTATGGACAGGGCAACTACGAGCAGTACTTC.